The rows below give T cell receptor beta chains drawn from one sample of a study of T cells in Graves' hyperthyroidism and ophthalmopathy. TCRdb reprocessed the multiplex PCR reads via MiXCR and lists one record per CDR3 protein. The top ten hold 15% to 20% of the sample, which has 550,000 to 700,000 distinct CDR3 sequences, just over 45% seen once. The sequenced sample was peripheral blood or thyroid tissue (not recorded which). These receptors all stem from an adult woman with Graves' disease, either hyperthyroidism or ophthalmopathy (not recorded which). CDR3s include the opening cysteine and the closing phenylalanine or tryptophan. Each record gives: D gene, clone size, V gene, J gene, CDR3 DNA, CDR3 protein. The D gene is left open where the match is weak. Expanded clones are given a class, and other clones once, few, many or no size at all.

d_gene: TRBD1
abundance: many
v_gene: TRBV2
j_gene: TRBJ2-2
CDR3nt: TGTGCCAGCAGTATTGACAGGGGAAGCACCGGGGAGCTGTTTTTT
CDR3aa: CASSIDRGSTGELFF

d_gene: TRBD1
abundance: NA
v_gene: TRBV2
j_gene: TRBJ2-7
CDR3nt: TGTGCCAGCAGTGGGGACAGGAGACAGGGGTCGGGCTCCTACGAGCAGTACTTC
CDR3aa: CASSGDRRQGSGSYEQYF

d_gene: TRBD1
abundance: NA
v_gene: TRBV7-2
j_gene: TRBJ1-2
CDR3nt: TGTGCCAGCAGCTTAGCCGCGGGACAGGGCGCAGCTAACTATGGCTACACCTTC
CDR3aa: CASSLAAGQGAANYGYTF

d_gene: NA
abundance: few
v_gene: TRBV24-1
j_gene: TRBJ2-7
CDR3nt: TGTGCCACCAGTGACCCGTCCTACGAGCAGTACTTC
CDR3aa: CATSDPSYEQYF

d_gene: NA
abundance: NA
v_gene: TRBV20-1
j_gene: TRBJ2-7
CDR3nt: TGCAGTGCTACCCGACAGGCCTACTCCTACGAGCAGTACTTC
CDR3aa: CSATRQAYSYEQYF

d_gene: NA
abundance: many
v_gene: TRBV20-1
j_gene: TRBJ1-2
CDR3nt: TGCAGTGCTAGAGGGACTCAGTCCCAGCCTTTCTATGGCTACACCTTC
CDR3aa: CSARGTQSQPFYGYTF

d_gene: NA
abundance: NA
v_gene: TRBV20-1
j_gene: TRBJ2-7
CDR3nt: TGCAGTGCTAACAGGGTCGAGCAGTACTTC
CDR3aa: CSANRVEQYF

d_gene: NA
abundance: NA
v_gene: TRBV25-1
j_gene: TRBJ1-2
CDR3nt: TGTGCTAGAGCCGCGGACAACTATGGCTACACCTTC
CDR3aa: CARAADNYGYTF

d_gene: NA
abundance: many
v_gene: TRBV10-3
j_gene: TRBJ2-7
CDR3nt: TGTGCCATCAGTGAGAGGACAGTCTCAACCTACGAGCAGTACTTC
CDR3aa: CAISERTVSTYEQYF

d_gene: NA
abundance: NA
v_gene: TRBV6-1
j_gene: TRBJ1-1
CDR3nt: TGTGCCAGCAGGCAGACTGAAGTAAGGGAAGCTTTCTTT
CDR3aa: CASRQTEVREAFF

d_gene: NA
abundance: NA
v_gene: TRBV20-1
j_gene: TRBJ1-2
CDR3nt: TGCAGTGCTAGGGTGGGGGCAGACTATGGCTACACCTTC
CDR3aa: CSARVGADYGYTF

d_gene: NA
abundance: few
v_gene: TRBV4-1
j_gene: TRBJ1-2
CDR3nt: TGCGCCAGCAGCTCTTGGACAGCGCTGTCTCCCCCCCCCCATGGCTACACCTTC
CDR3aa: CASSSWTALSPPPHGYTF

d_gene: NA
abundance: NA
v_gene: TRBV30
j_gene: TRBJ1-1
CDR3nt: TGTGCCTGGAGTAGGGTCAACACCGGGAATGGGGAGGCTGAAGCTTTCTTT
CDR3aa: CAWSRVNTGNGEAEAFF

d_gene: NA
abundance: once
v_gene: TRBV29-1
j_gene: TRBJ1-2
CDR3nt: TGCAGCGTTGAGGGGCAGGAGGGGCGGTTTTATGGCTACACCTTC
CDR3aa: CSVEGQEGRFYGYTF

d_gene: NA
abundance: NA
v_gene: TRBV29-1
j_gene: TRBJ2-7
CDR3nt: TGCAGCGTTGAACAGGGTCTCGACGAGCAGTACTTC
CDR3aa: CSVEQGLDEQYF

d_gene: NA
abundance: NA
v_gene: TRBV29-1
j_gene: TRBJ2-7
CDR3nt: TGCAGCGTTGTTGACACCTACGAGCAGTACTTC
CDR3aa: CSVVDTYEQYF

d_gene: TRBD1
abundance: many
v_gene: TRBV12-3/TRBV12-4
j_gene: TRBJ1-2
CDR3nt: TGTGCCAGCAGTCCCCTAGACAGGGGAGTCGGCTACACCTTC
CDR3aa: CASSPLDRGVGYTF

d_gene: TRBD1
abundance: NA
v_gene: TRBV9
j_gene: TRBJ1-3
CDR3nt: TGTGCCAGCAGCGGGACAGGGGACGGAAACACCATATATTTT
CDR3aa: CASSGTGDGNTIYF

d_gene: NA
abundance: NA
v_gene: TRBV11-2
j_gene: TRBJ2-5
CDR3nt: TGCGCCAGCAGCCAAGATAACCGACAGTCGGAGACCCAGTACTTC
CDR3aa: CASSQDNRQSETQYF

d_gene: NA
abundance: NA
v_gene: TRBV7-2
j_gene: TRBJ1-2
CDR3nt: TGTGCCAGCAGCTTAGGGGGGGGCGCGGGGGTTAACTATGGCTACACCTTC
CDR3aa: CASSLGGGAGVNYGYTF

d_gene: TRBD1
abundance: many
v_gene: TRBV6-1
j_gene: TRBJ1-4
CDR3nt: TGTGCCAGCAGGGCTACCGGGACAGGGACTGAAAAACTGTTTTTT
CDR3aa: CASRATGTGTEKLFF

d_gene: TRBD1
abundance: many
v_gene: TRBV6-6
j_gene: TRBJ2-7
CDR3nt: TGTGCCAGCAGTTACTCGGGACAGGACTACGAGCAGTACTTC
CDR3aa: CASSYSGQDYEQYF

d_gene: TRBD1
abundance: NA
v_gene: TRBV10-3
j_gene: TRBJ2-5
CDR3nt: TGTGCCACCGAGACAGGGCAGCAAGAGACCCAGTACTTC
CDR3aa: CATETGQQETQYF

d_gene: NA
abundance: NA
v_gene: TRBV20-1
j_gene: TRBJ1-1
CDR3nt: TGCAGTGCCAGTAGCTTCAGCTTGAACACTGAAGCTTTCTTT
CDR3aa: CSASSFSLNTEAFF

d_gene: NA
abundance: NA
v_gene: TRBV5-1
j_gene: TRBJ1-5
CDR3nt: TGCGCCAGCAGCTCCCAGGGAAGCGAAGAGACCCAGCATTTT
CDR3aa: CASSSQGSEETQHF

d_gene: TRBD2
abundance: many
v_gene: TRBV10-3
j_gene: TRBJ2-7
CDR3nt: TGTGCCCACGGGCTAGCGGGAGGAAACGAGCAGTACTTC
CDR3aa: CAHGLAGGNEQYF

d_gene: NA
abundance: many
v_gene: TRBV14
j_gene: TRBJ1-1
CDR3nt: TGTGCCAGCAGTGGGACAAGCTTGAACACTGAAGCTTTCTTT
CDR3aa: CASSGTSLNTEAFF

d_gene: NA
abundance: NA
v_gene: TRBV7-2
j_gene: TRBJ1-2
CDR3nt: TGTGCCAGCAGCGCGGAGGGGCGGATCTATGGCTACACCTTC
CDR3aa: CASSAEGRIYGYTF

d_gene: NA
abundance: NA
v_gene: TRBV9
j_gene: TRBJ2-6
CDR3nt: TGTGCCAGCAGCGTAGGGGGGCAAATGAACACTGAAGCTTTC
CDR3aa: CASSVGGQMNTEAF

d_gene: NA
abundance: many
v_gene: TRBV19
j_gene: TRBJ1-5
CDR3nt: TGTGCCAGTAGTATAGGCCCCGGGCAGCCCAGCAATCAGCCCCAGCATTTT
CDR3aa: CASSIGPGQPSNQPQHF

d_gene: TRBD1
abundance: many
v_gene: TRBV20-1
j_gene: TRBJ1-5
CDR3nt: TGCAGCCGCCTAAATCGGACAGGGGTTACTCAGCCCCAGCATTTT
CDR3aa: CSRLNRTGVTQPQHF

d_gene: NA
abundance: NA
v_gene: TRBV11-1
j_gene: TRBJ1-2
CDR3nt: TGTGCCAGCAGCTTAACTGGGACCATATATGGCTACACCTTC
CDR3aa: CASSLTGTIYGYTF